This T cell receptor beta chain was sequenced for a study of regulatory T cells in long-lasting Graves disease. Time point reported: newly diagnosed GD, antithyroid drugs for less than 3 months. PBMCs were the source of the RNA used for TCR sequencing. This CDR3 region has 16 residues. With V trimmed by 4 bases and J by 0 bases, 8 bases remained unmatched. CDR1 is SGHDN, CDR2 FVKESK, per germline. According to the study, TCR beta libraries were built with iRepertoire HTBI primers and CDR3-region Arm-PCR. A single record per CDR3 protein comes from TCRdb applying MiXCR to the multiplex PCR reads. The sample contains hundreds of thousands of distinct CDR3 sequences, approximately 16% of which appear only once. In addition, the sample was reused for a study of T cells in Graves' hyperthyroidism and ophthalmopathy.

This sample comprised peripheral blood mononuclear cells (PBMCs), obtained at new diagnosis, from a patient treated with antithyroid drugs. The chain recombines TRBV14 with TRBJ1-1, with 7 nucleotides matching TRBD1. This TCR was sampled from a woman aged 25 to 45 with Graves disease. Here the CDR3 reads CASSPPSTGVNTEAFF. The CDR3 DNA follows: TGTGCCAGCAGCCCACCGAGTACAGGGGTGAACACTGAAGCTTTCTTT.